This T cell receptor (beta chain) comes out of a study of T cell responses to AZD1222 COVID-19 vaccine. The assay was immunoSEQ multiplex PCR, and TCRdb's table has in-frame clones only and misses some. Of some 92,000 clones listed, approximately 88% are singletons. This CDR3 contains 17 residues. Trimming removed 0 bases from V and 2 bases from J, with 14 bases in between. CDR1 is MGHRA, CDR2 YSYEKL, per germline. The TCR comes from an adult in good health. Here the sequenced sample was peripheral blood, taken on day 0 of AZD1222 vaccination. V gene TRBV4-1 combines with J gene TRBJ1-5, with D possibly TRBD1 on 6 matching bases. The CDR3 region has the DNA TGCGCCAGCAGCCAAGATAATGGGGGCAGGGGCAATCAGCCCCAGCATTTT. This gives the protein CASSQDNGGRGNQPQHF.